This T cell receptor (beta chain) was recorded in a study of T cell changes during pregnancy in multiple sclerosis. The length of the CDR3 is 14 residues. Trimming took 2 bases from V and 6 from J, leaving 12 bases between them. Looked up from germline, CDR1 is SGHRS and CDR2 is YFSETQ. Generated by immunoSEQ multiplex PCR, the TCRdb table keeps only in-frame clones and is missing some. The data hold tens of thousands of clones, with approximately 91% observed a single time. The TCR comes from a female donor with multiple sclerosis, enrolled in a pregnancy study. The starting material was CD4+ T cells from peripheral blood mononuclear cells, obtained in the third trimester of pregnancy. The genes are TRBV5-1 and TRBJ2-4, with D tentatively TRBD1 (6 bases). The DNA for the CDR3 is TGCGCCAGCAGCTTCGGGCAGGGGTTAAACATTCAGTACTTC. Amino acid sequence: CASSFGQGLNIQYF.